The present T cell receptor beta chain was sequenced within a study of OX40 agonist ivuxolimab in advanced cancers. Looking at the study overall: Patients enrolled in dose escalation were diagnosed with hepatocellular carcinoma, melanoma, renal cell or head and neck cancer. From 23 to 79 years was the age range, with a mean of around 54 years, and 65% to 90% were male.

Study results and limitations: Clonal expansion was seen in CD4+ and CD8+ blood T cells by week 6 at 0.1 to 3.0 mg/kg.

In germline, CDR1 is SEHNR, CDR2 FQNEAQ (reference sequence). CDR3 size: 16 residues. V dropped 1 base and J dropped 2; count of bases not matched to a gene: 4. Profiling relied on immunoSEQ multiplex PCR, and the TCRdb table lists in-frame clones only, not all of them. Of 55,000 to 70,000 clones listed, about 86% are singletons. This clone has only a few counts. Its antigen is undetermined. The clonotype comes from an adult with an advanced solid tumor such as melanoma, head and neck, liver or kidney cancer. Source: CD4+ or CD8+ T cells sorted from blood, taken in a trial of the OX40 agonist ivuxolimab. The rearrangement joins TRBV7-9 to TRBJ2-5; 10 nucleotides align to TRBD2. CDR3 loop: CASSLEGLATQETQYF. As DNA, the CDR3 is TGTGCCAGCAGCTTAGAGGGACTAGCGACACAAGAGACCCAGTACTTC. Full variable domain (remainder filled in from reference TRBV7-9 and TRBJ2-5): DTGVSQNPRHKITKRGQNVTFRCDPISEHNRLYWYRQTLGQGPEFLTYFQNEAQLEKSRLLSDRFSAERPKGSFSTLEIQRTEQGDSAMYLCASSLEGLATQETQYFGPGTRLLVL.